Below, 25 T cell receptor beta chains from the same sample are listed, as sequenced in a study of regulatory T cells in long-lasting Graves disease. Sample time point: newly diagnosed GD, antithyroid drugs for less than 3 months. Construction of the TCR library relied on RNA isolated from PBMCs. The authors built TCR beta libraries using iRepertoire HTBI primers and Arm-PCR of CDR3 regions. Using its own MiXCR run on the multiplex PCR reads, TCRdb lists one record per CDR3 protein. The table includes about 300,000 distinct CDR3 sequences, over 15% detected once. This sample comprised peripheral blood mononuclear cells (PBMCs), obtained at new diagnosis, from a patient treated with antithyroid drugs. The receptors come from a female donor with Graves disease.

This clonotype appeared many times. The chain couples TRBV10-2 to TRBJ2-7; D is possibly TRBD1 (5 bases). Trimming took 2 bases from V and 4 from J, leaving 12 bases between them. Germline V gene sequence: CDR1 WSHSY, CDR2 SAAADI. CDR3 length: 14 amino acids. The CDR3 sequence: CASSEGAQRYEQYF. CDR3 sequence (DNA): TGCGCCAGCAGTGAGGGGGCGCAAAGGTACGAGCAGTACTTC.

This clonotype has just a few counts. A much larger clonotype is one base distant, so this may be a read error. V and J are TRBV5-6 and TRBJ2-7, with 11 bases lining up with TRBD2. Per germline, CDR1 SGHDT and CDR2 YYEEEE. The CDR3 covers 14 residues. This chain's CDR3 is CASSLGLAGTERYF. The CDR3 region has the DNA TGTGCCAGCAGCTTGGGACTAGCGGGGACCGAGCGGTACTTC.

This clonotype has at least ten counts. This chain uses TRBV11-3 with TRBJ2-3, with D possibly called TRBD1 or TRBD2 (5 bases each). V was trimmed by 3 bases and J by 3 bases, leaving 7 bases between them. The CDR3 length is 13 residues. Germline values: CDR1 SGHNT, CDR2 YENEEA. The CDR3: CASSLRGTDTQYF. CDR3 nucleotides: TGTGCCAGCAGCTTGAGGGGAACAGATACGCAGTATTTT.

This clonotype showed up many times. The V gene is TRBV28, the J gene TRBJ2-7; D is perhaps TRBD2 (6 bases). This CDR3 region has 12 residues. Per germline, CDR1 MDHEN and CDR2 SYDVKM. Trimming cost V 5 bases and J 12 bases, with 17 bases left between them. CDR3 sequence (DNA): TGTGCCAGCAGTCCTCCGGGCACGCGGGGGTACTTC. Protein product: CASSPPGTRGYF. The whole variable domain, remainder taken from reference TRBV28 and TRBJ2-7, is DVKVTQSSRYLVKRTGEKVFLECVQDMDHENMFWYRQDPGLGLRLIYFSYDVKMKEKGDIPEGYSVSREKKERFSLILESASTNQTSMYLCASSPPGTRGYFGPGTRLTVT.

This clonotype was counted a single time. DNA for the CDR3: TGTGCCAGCAGTTTAAGACGGACAGGGGGCAATCAGCCCCAGCATTTT. Residues: CASSLRRTGGNQPQHF. The genes are TRBV12-3 or TRBV12-4 and TRBJ1-5; 9 positions agree with TRBD1. J lost 2 bases, V lost 2 bases, and 4 bases had no gene match. This CDR3 contains 16 residues.

This clonotype was seen many times. The chain links TRBV28 to TRBJ2-7; D gene ambiguous. This CDR3 spans 14 amino acids. Trimming removed 5 bases from V and 4 bases from J, with 15 bases in between. Germline V CDR1 and CDR2: MDHEN, SYDVKM. In nucleotides, the CDR3 is TGTGCCAGCAGTCAGACCCAATTGAGGTACGAGCAGTACTTC. It codes for CASSQTQLRYEQYF. Together with reference TRBV28 and TRBJ2-7, the CDR3 gives the full variable domain: DVKVTQSSRYLVKRTGEKVFLECVQDMDHENMFWYRQDPGLGLRLIYFSYDVKMKEKGDIPEGYSVSREKKERFSLILESASTNQTSMYLCASSQTQLRYEQYFGPGTRLTVT.

This clonotype was seen repeatedly, ten times or more. V usage is TRBV5-1 and J usage is TRBJ2-7; 8 bases align to TRBD2. CDR1 and CDR2 from the germline V gene are SGHRS and YFSETQ. This CDR3 region has 16 residues. The V segment lost 4 bases and the J segment 5 bases; nucleotides outside the gene matches: 14. The CDR3 coding sequence is TGCGCCAGCAGCCCCAAGGGTGGCGGGAGGATCGACGAGCAGTACTTC. Protein sequence: CASSPKGGGRIDEQYF.

This clonotype was seen ten or more times. The V gene is TRBV28, the J gene TRBJ2-5, with D perhaps matching TRBD2 (7 bases). The CDR3 runs 14 residues. The germline CDR1 and CDR2 sequences are MDHEN and SYDVKM. V was shortened by 3 bases and J by 5 bases, with 13 bases between the two germline ends. CDR3 protein: CASSFRGGWETQYF. As DNA, the CDR3 is TGTGCCAGCAGTTTTAGGGGGGGGTGGGAGACCCAGTACTTC.

Many counts were recorded for this clonotype. The chain has TRBV3-1 and TRBJ2-1; a weak D match, TRBD1 (6 bases). CDR3 length: 14 residues. CDR1 is LGHDT and CDR2 is YNNKEL in the germline V gene (reference sequence). Trimming stripped 0 bases from V and 9 bases from J, with 12 bases between. The CDR3, as DNA: TGTGCCAGCAGCCAAGATCTTTGGGGGCTTGAGCAGTTCTTC. Its translation: CASSQDLWGLEQFF.

This clonotype was recorded many times. V is TRBV27 and J is TRBJ2-7; D gene unclear. V dropped 2 bases and J dropped 0 bases, with 8 bases sitting between them. The CDR3 length is 14 residues. CDR1 is MNHEY and CDR2 is SMNVEV in the germline V gene (reference sequence). CDR3 loop: CASSLGRNSYEQYF. Written as DNA, the CDR3 is TGTGCCAGCAGTTTAGGGCGGAACTCCTACGAGCAGTACTTC.

At least ten counts were recorded for this clonotype. The rearrangement uses TRBV5-1 and TRBJ2-3; 11 positions match TRBD1. The CDR3 is made up of 15 amino acids. V lost 4 bases to trimming and J lost 4 bases; unmatched junction nucleotides: 5. Germline assignment: CDR1 SGHRS and CDR2 YFSETQ. The CDR3: CASSVPGQGADTQYF. The DNA for the CDR3 is TGCGCCAGCAGCGTCCCGGGACAGGGGGCAGATACGCAGTATTTT.

The sample holds many counts of this clonotype. V usage is TRBV9 and J usage is TRBJ2-2, with TRBD2 matching 8 bases. V lost 0 bases, J lost 5 bases, and 9 bases stayed unmatched. Germline assignment: CDR1 SGDLS and CDR2 YYNGEE. The CDR3 loop spans 17 amino acids. The CDR3 coding sequence is TGTGCCAGCAGCGTAGCAGGGAGGTCTAGCGGGACCGGGGAGCTGTTTTTT. Translating it yields CASSVAGRSSGTGELFF.

This clonotype was recorded many times. V and J are TRBV19 and TRBJ1-1; D unclear. The ends were cut back, 6 bases at V and 5 bases at J, with 16 bases in the middle. Germline assignment: CDR1 LNHDA and CDR2 SQIVND (reference sequence). CDR3 length: 14 residues. In DNA form, the CDR3 reads TGTGCCAGTAGCCTCCGATATCTAACGACTGAAGCTTTCTTT. It translates to CASSLRYLTTEAFF.

This clonotype has at least ten counts. The CDR3 region has the DNA TGTGCCAGCAGGGAAACTAGCGGGGCATACAATGAGCAGTTCTTC. Translating it yields CASRETSGAYNEQFF. The chain is built from TRBV11-1 and TRBJ2-1; 10 bases align to TRBD2. This CDR3 contains 15 residues. With 6 bases clipped from V and 4 bases from J, the junction kept 6 bases outside the gene matches. Germline CDR1 is SGHAT and CDR2 is FQDESV (reference sequence).

This clonotype was observed at least ten times. V gene TRBV30 combines with J gene TRBJ2-1; tentative D call: TRBD1 (5 bases). CDR3 length equals 13 residues. Germline-derived CDR1 and CDR2 are GTSNPN and SVGIG (reference sequence). Between the trimmed V and J ends, which lost 0 bases and 5 bases, there was a span of 8 bases. CDR3 in amino acids: CAWSVGANNEQFF. The CDR3 region has the DNA TGTGCCTGGAGTGTAGGGGCCAACAATGAGCAGTTCTTC.

This clonotype was counted many times. The rearrangement links TRBV27 to TRBJ2-5; the match to TRBD2 covers 10 bases. Germline V lookup: CDR1 MNHEY, CDR2 SMNVEV (reference sequence). The trim removed 4 bases at V and 0 bases at J, leaving 5 bases unmatched. The CDR3 consists of 16 residues. CDR3 sequence reads: CASSSLAGVDQETQYF. The CDR3 bases are TGTGCCAGCAGTTCCCTAGCGGGAGTGGACCAAGAGACCCAGTACTTC.

There are many counts of this clonotype. The chain combines TRBV7-9 with TRBJ2-5; D unresolved. Germline V gene data show CDR1 as SEHNR and CDR2 as FQNEAQ (reference sequence). The CDR3 consists of 16 residues. Trimming took off 5 bases at V and 1 base at J, with 17 bases between the two ends. The CDR3 sequence is CASSPYDARPQETQYF. DNA for the CDR3: TGTGCCAGCAGCCCGTATGACGCCAGGCCCCAAGAGACCCAGTACTTC.

In this sample, this clonotype turned up many times. This chain joins TRBV7-8 and TRBJ2-2, with 11 nucleotides matching TRBD1. This CDR3 region has 18 residues. Germline V lookup: CDR1 SGHVS, CDR2 FQNEAQ. Losses at the gene ends were 1 base for V and 6 bases for J; bases not matched to a gene: 10. The CDR3 loop reads CASSLEGDRGRDPGELFF. DNA of the CDR3: TGTGCCAGCAGCTTAGAAGGGGACAGGGGGAGGGACCCCGGGGAGCTGTTTTTT.

This clonotype was found many times. The rearrangement joins TRBV3-1 to TRBJ1-2, with TRBD1 matching 7 bases. V lost 6 bases, J lost 7 bases, and 14 bases stayed unmatched. The CDR3 contains 15 residues. CDR1 and CDR2 (germline): LGHDT, YNNKEL (reference sequence). The CDR3, as DNA: TGTGCCAGCAGATCTCAGGGGGTCCATGCCGGTGGCTACACCTTC. It codes for CASRSQGVHAGGYTF.

This clonotype was observed many times. This CDR3 is CASSPGGPHEQYF. CDR3 DNA: TGTGCCAGCAGCCCTGGAGGGCCCCACGAGCAGTACTTC. The V gene is TRBV11-3, the J gene TRBJ2-7; the D gene is possibly TRBD2 (6 bases). This CDR3 comprises 13 residues. CDR1 and CDR2 from the germline V gene are SGHNT and YENEEA. The V and J ends lost 5 bases and 5 bases respectively, with 13 bases between them.

This clonotype was counted at least ten times. V is TRBV20-1 and J is TRBJ1-1, with D possibly being TRBD1 (5 bases). The ends were cut back, 8 bases at V and 1 base at J, with 26 bases in the middle. There are 17 residues in the CDR3. Germline lookup yields CDR1 DFQATT and CDR2 SNEGSKA (reference sequence). The CDR3 DNA reads as TGCAGTTCACTAGTCGTTGGTCATGGACACCCGAACACTGAAGCTTTCTTT. Protein sequence: CSSLVVGHGHPNTEAFF.

This clonotype was seen more than once but under ten times. The V call is TRBV20-1, the J call TRBJ2-7; possible D gene TRBD2, 6 bases. V gave up 5 bases and J gave up 6 bases, with 11 bases separating them. Germline CDR1 DFQATT, CDR2 SNEGSKA (reference sequence). The CDR3 is made up of 11 amino acids. The CDR3 DNA is TGCAGTGCTGGGAGGCTTGGCGAGCAGTACTTC. The encoded protein is CSAGRLGEQYF.

CDR3 residues: CASTLAGGETQYF. DNA for the CDR3: TGTGCCAGCACCCTAGCGGGAGGGGAGACCCAGTACTTC. V and J are TRBV12-3 or TRBV12-4 and TRBJ2-5; 12 nucleotides agree with TRBD2. V was clipped by 7 bases and J by 5 bases; unmatched bases: 2. CDR3 length: 13 amino acids.

At least ten counts were recorded for this clonotype. This chain links TRBV7-2 with TRBJ2-3; D is tentatively TRBD1 or TRBD2 (5 bases each). V was pared by 5 bases and J by 2 bases, with 8 bases between. CDR3 size: 13 residues. Germline loops: CDR1 SGHTA, CDR2 FQGNSA. This CDR3 is CASSRGDTDTQYF. In DNA form, the CDR3 reads TGTGCCAGCAGCCGAGGGGACACAGATACGCAGTATTTT.

This clonotype was seen repeatedly, ten times or more. V is TRBV9 and J is TRBJ2-5; 7 bases are a match to TRBD2. This CDR3 is 13 amino acids long. Germline V CDR1 and CDR2: SGDLS, YYNGEE. Germline trimming cut 3 bases from V and 2 bases from J; bases unmatched to any gene: 1. In nucleotides, the CDR3 is TGTGCCAGCAGCGCGGGGGGACAAGAGACCCAGTACTTC. Translated, it gives CASSAGGQETQYF.